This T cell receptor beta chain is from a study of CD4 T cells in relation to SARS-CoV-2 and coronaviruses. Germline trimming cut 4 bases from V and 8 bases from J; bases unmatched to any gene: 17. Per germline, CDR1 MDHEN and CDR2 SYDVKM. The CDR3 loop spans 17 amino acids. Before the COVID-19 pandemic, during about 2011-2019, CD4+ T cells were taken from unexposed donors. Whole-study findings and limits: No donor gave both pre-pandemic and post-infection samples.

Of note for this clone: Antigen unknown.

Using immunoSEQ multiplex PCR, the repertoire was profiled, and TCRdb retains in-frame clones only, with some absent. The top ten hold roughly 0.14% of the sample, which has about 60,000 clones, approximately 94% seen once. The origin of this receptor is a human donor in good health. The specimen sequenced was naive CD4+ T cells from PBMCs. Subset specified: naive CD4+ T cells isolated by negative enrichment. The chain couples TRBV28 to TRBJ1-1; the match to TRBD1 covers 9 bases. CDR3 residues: CASSSRDREIGRAEAFF. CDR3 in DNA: TGTGCCAGCAGTTCCCGGGACAGGGAGATTGGGAGGGCAGAAGCTTTCTTT.